The rows below give T cell receptor beta chains drawn from one sample of a study of T cell changes during pregnancy in multiple sclerosis. The protocol was immunoSEQ multiplex PCR, while the TCRdb copy is restricted to in-frame clones and leaves out a portion. The table has 25,000 to 35,000 clones, around nine tenths seen once. The starting material was CD8+ T cells from peripheral blood mononuclear cells, obtained before pregnancy. Source of these receptors: a female donor with multiple sclerosis, enrolled in a pregnancy study. Both conserved end residues are part of each CDR3. Fields, in order: D gene, J gene, clone size, V gene, CDR3 protein, CDR3 DNA. D genes are given only for firm matches. The size entry is marked missing in some rows and otherwise reads once, few, many or a size class.

NA	TRBJ1-6	NA	TRBV15	CATSRGRPSSYNSPLHF	TGTGCCACCAGCAGAGGCAGGCCGAGCTCCTATAATTCACCCCTCCACTTT
NA	TRBJ2-1	once	TRBV27	CASSFTASTYNEQFF	TGTGCCAGCAGTTTTACAGCCTCCACCTACAATGAGCAGTTCTTC
NA	TRBJ2-7	NA	TRBV7-9	CASTGSSYEQYF	TGTGCCAGTACCGGGAGCTCCTACGAGCAGTACTTC
NA	TRBJ2-7	NA	TRBV7-8	CASSLEYNYEQYF	TGTGCCAGCAGCTTAGAATATAACTACGAGCAGTACTTC
NA	TRBJ2-1	NA	TRBV9	CASSRAGLNEQFF	TGTGCCAGCAGCAGGGCGGGTCTAAATGAGCAGTTCTTC
NA	TRBJ2-5	NA	TRBV2	CASGWAERVRQETQYF	TGTGCCAGCGGGTGGGCAGAGCGGGTCCGCCAAGAGACCCAGTACTTC
NA	TRBJ2-7	NA	TRBV7-2	CASSPGGVYEQYF	TGTGCCAGCAGCCCTGGCGGTGTCTACGAGCAGTACTTC
TRBD2	TRBJ2-7	once	TRBV4-1	CASSPVAGGPYEQYF	TGCGCCAGCAGCCCCGTGGCGGGAGGACCCTACGAGCAGTACTTC
NA	TRBJ2-2	NA	TRBV27	CASSPFRSDTGELFF	TGTGCCAGCAGCCCTTTCCGATCGGACACCGGGGAGCTGTTTTTT
TRBD1	TRBJ2-7	NA	TRBV27	CASSPRLDRGSVF	TGTGCCAGCAGTCCACGCCTGGACAGGGGATCGGTCTTC
NA	TRBJ2-5	NA	TRBV12-2	CASRLARVTSGYQETQYF	TGTGCAAGTCGCTTAGCGAGGGTGACTAGCGGGTACCAAGAGACCCAGTACTTC
NA	TRBJ2-2	NA	TRBV14	CASSQEPAENTGELFF	TGTGCCAGCAGCCAAGAACCAGCGGAGAACACCGGGGAGCTGTTTTTT
TRBD2	TRBJ2-1	once	TRBV28	CASLEGLAGSNEQFF	TGTGCCAGCCTTGAGGGGCTAGCGGGGAGCAATGAGCAGTTCTTC
TRBD1	TRBJ2-3	NA	TRBV27	CASSPSTGHTDTQYF	TGTGCCAGCAGTCCCTCGACAGGGCACACAGATACGCAGTATTTT
NA	TRBJ2-3	NA	TRBV10-2	CASRGAPPYTDTQYF	TGCGCCAGCAGGGGGGCCCCCCCCTACACAGATACGCAGTATTTT
NA	TRBJ2-7	once	TRBV7-3	CASSLVGDYEQYF	TGTGCCAGCAGCTTAGTAGGGGATTACGAGCAGTACTTC
TRBD2	TRBJ2-5	NA	TRBV18	CASSPRSGGPDQETQYF	TGTGCCAGCTCACCACGGAGCGGGGGACCGGATCAAGAGACCCAGTACTTC
NA	TRBJ1-1	NA	TRBV7-9	CASSSEELRAEAFF	TGTGCCAGCAGCTCTGAGGAACTCCGGGCTGAAGCTTTCTTT
TRBD2	TRBJ2-1	NA	TRBV9	CASSVGGGRASGNEQFF	TGTGCCAGCAGCGTAGGTGGCGGGAGGGCCTCTGGCAATGAGCAGTTCTTC
TRBD2	TRBJ2-7	NA	TRBV29-1	CSVERETPYEQYF	TGCAGCGTAGAGCGGGAGACCCCCTACGAGCAGTACTTC
TRBD2	TRBJ2-1	NA	TRBV7-6	CASSFGRGEGLNEQFF	TGTGCCAGCAGCTTTGGTAGAGGGGAGGGCCTCAATGAGCAGTTCTTC
NA	TRBJ1-1	NA	TRBV7-6	CASSLPGGADTEAFF	TGTGCCAGCAGCTTACCGGGTGGGGCGGACACTGAAGCTTTCTTT
NA	TRBJ1-1	NA	TRBV7-9	CASSFQVAANTEAFF	TGTGCCAGCAGCTTTCAGGTGGCAGCGAACACTGAAGCTTTCTTT
TRBD2	TRBJ2-1	once	TRBV27	CASSISGINEQFF	TGTGCCAGCAGCATTAGCGGGATTAATGAGCAGTTCTTC
TRBD1	TRBJ2-1	few	TRBV7-6	CASSSSGTASSYNEQFF	TGTGCCAGCAGCTCTTCAGGGACAGCCAGCTCCTACAATGAGCAGTTCTTC
TRBD1	TRBJ2-3	NA	TRBV14	CASSQEYTGVGTDTQYF	TGTGCCAGCAGCCAAGAATACACAGGGGTTGGCACAGATACGCAGTATTTT
NA	TRBJ2-1	NA	TRBV6-5	CASSWGDSNEQFF	TGTGCCAGCAGTTGGGGCGACTCCAATGAGCAGTTCTTC
NA	TRBJ1-5	NA	TRBV19	CASSLTGYNQPQHF	TGTGCCAGTAGCCTCACAGGTTACAATCAGCCCCAGCATTTT
NA	TRBJ2-7	NA	TRBV5-5	CASSFLGGDEQYF	TGTGCCAGCAGCTTCCTCGGAGGGGACGAGCAGTACTTC
TRBD2	TRBJ2-3	NA	TRBV2	CASSDREGLVADTQYF	TGTGCCAGCAGTGATAGGGAGGGACTAGTGGCAGATACGCAGTATTTT
TRBD1	TRBJ1-6	NA	TRBV10-3	CATLAGPGQGTSPLHF	TGTGCCACCCTAGCCGGGCCTGGACAGGGGACTTCACCCCTCCACTTT
TRBD2	TRBJ2-2	NA	TRBV2	CASSEGVAGVLGELFF	TGTGCCAGCAGTGAAGGTGTAGCGGGGGTTCTCGGGGAGCTGTTTTTT
NA	TRBJ2-5	once	TRBV11-1	CASSYNAPYRAGETQYF	TGTGCCAGCAGCTACAACGCCCCCTACAGGGCGGGCGAGACCCAGTACTTC
NA	TRBJ1-2	NA	TRBV27	CASSQGAKSGYTF	TGTGCCAGCAGCCAAGGGGCCAAGAGTGGCTACACCTTC
TRBD2	TRBJ2-7	NA	TRBV5-1	CASSSFGSGAASYEQYF	TGCGCCAGCAGCTCATTTGGAAGCGGGGCAGCCTCCTACGAGCAGTACTTC
TRBD2	TRBJ2-2	once	TRBV7-2	CASSQTSGLYTGELFF	TGTGCCAGCAGCCAAACTAGCGGCCTTTACACCGGGGAGCTGTTTTTT
NA	TRBJ1-3	NA	TRBV6-5	CASWGGYYGNTIYF	TGTGCCAGCTGGGGGGGCTACTATGGAAACACCATATATTTT